This record covers a single TCR beta chain. Antigen unknown. Vbeta (60) and Jbeta (13) primers were used in the PCR. Only in-frame clones appear in the TCRdb table, and some are missing; sequencing was by immunoSEQ multiplex PCR. The sample yields 90,000 to 150,000 clones, roughly 79% seen once. Germline V gene lookup returns CDR1 SGHRS and CDR2 YFSETQ. The CDR3 loop spans 16 amino acids. V trimming: 0 bases; J trimming: 2 bases; junction bases outside the gene matches: 6. The source of the sample is a study of cytomegalovirus exposure and HLA in healthy donors. Across the whole study: An analysis done earlier identified 95 million to 140 million unique TCR beta sequences from roughly 190 million T cells.

Findings and limits, study-wide: As was reported, the HLA-A and HLA-B alleles of most subjects were accurately predicted from TCR beta sequences. Within an earlier analysis, most TCR beta V segments proved productive either about 90% or about 30% of the time.

V is TRBV5-1 and J is TRBJ2-5, with 8 bases lining up with TRBD2. Source material: PBMCs. The clonotype was recovered from a woman aged 40 to 50 in good health and CMV-seronegative. This chain's CDR3 is CASSLVGGGYQETQYF. The CDR3 DNA follows: TGCGCCAGCAGCTTGGTAGGCGGGGGGTATCAAGAGACCCAGTACTTC.